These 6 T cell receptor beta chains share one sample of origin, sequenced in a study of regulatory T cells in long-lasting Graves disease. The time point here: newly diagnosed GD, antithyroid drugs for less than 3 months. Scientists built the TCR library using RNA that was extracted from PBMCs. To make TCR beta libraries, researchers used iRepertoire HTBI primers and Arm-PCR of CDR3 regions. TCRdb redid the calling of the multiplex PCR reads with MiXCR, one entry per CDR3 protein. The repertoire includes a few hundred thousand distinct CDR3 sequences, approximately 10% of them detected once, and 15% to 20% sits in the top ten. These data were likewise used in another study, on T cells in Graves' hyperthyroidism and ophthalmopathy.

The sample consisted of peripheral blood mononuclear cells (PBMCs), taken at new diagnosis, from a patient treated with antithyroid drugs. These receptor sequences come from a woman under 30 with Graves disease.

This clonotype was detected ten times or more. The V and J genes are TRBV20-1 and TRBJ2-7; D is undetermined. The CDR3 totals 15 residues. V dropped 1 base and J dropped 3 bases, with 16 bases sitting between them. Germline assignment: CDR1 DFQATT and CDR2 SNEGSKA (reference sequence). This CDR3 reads CSARVSTYLVYEQYF. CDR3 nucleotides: TGCAGTGCTAGAGTATCGACTTACTTGGTCTACGAGCAGTACTTC.

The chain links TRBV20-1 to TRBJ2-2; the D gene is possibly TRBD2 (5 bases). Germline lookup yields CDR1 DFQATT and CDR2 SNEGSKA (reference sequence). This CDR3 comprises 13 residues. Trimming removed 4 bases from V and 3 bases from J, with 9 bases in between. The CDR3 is CSATDLHTGELFF. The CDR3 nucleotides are TGCAGTGCTACGGACTTGCACACCGGGGAGCTGTTTTTT.

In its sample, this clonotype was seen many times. The CDR3 nucleotides are TGTGCCAGCAGTTACGGCGCCAGCTCCTACGAGCAGTACTTC. This translates into CASSYGASSYEQYF. This sequence joins TRBV12-3 or TRBV12-4 and TRBJ2-7, with no clear D. The length of the CDR3 is 14 residues. V lost 4 bases, J lost 0 bases, and 10 bases lay in between.

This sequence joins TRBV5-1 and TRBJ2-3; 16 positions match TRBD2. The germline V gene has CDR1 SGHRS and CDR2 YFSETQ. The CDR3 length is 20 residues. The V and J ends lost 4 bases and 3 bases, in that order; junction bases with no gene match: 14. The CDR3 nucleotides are TGCGCCAGCAGCCCGGGACTAGCGGGGGGGCCTGGGGTAGTGACAGATACGCAGTATTTT. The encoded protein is CASSPGLAGGPGVVTDTQYF.

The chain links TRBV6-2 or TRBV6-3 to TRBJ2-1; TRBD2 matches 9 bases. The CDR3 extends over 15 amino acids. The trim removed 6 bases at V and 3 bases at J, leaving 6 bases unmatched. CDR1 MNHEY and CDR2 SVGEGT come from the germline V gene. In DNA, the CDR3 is TGTGCCAGCAGGAGCAGCGGGGGGAACTACAATGAGCAGTTCTTC. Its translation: CASRSSGGNYNEQFF.

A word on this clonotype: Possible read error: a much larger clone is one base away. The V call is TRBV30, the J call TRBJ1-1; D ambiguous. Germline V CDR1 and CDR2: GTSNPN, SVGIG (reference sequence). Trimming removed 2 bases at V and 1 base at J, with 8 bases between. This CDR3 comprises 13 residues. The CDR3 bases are TGTGCCTGGAGTAGGCAGACGAACACTGAAGCTTTCTTT. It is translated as CAWSRQTNTEAFF.